These 17 T cell receptor beta chains were all obtained from the same sample, sequenced in a study of T cells in Graves' hyperthyroidism and ophthalmopathy. What was amplified from RNA transcripts were TCR beta CDR3 regions. First-round RT-PCR targeting the TCR CDR3 was performed with the HTBI primer set. TCRdb itself ran the multiplex PCR reads through MiXCR, one entry per CDR3 protein. The table includes roughly 530,000 distinct CDR3 sequences, under 20% detected once. The material sequenced was blood. These receptors all stem from a woman aged 18-30 years with Graves' ophthalmopathy.

This clonotype was seen a few times. The chain couples TRBV20-1 to TRBJ2-5; no clear D. CDR3 length equals 15 residues. Trimming pared 2 bases from V and 2 bases from J, leaving 15 bases between. In germline, CDR1 is DFQATT, CDR2 SNEGSKA (reference sequence). The CDR3 is CSARSPWAPQETQYF. The DNA of the CDR3 is TGCAGTGCTAGAAGTCCGTGGGCCCCTCAAGAGACCCAGTACTTC.

This sequence joins TRBV5-1 and TRBJ2-1; 12 bases agree with TRBD2. CDR1 and CDR2 from the germline V gene are SGHRS and YFSETQ. V shed 3 bases and J 6 bases; nucleotides not matched to a gene: 4. CDR3 length: 15 amino acids. The DNA of the CDR3 is TGCGCCAGCAGCTCACTAGCGGGGGGACTCAATGAGCAGTTCTTC. Amino acids: CASSSLAGGLNEQFF.

This clonotype was seen many times. The CDR3 loop is CASMESGGQLDTQYF. The CDR3 coding sequence is TGTGCCAGCATGGAAAGCGGAGGGCAATTGGATACGCAGTATTTT. The chain is built from TRBV2 and TRBJ2-3; possibly TRBD2 for D (6 bases). Looked up from germline, CDR1 is SNHLY and CDR2 is FYNNEI. Trimming removed 7 bases from V and 6 bases from J, with 20 bases in between. The CDR3 sequence is 15 residues long.

This clonotype was observed at least ten times. This rearrangement joins TRBV29-1 to TRBJ1-1; D is undetermined. Germline CDR1 reads SQVTM; CDR2 reads ANQGSEA. The CDR3 runs 13 residues. Trimming shortened V by 2 bases and J by 6 bases, and 13 bases separated the two germline ends. Here the CDR3 reads CSVEPFNRAEAFF. The CDR3 nucleotides are TGCAGCGTTGAACCTTTCAACCGCGCTGAAGCTTTCTTT. Based on the CDR3 plus reference TRBV29-1 and TRBJ1-1, the full variable domain is SAVISQKPSRDICQRGTSLTIQCQVDSQVTMMFWYRQQPGQSLTLIATANQGSEATYESGFVIDKFPISRPNLTFSTLTVSNMSPEDSSIYLCSVEPFNRAEAFFGQGTRLTVV.

This clonotype was detected many times. The chain carries TRBV20-1 and TRBJ2-1; D is uncertain. Trimming stripped 8 bases from V and 2 bases from J, with 13 bases between. Germline V lookup: CDR1 DFQATT, CDR2 SNEGSKA (reference sequence). The CDR3 runs 13 residues. CDR3 in amino acids: CSINVPAYNEQFF. DNA for the CDR3: TGCAGTATCAACGTCCCCGCCTACAATGAGCAGTTCTTC.

This clonotype showed up just a few times. The V call is TRBV4-2, the J call TRBJ2-7, with 10 bases matching TRBD1. CDR1 is LGHNA and CDR2 is YNFKEQ in the germline V gene. This CDR3 region has 15 residues. The ends lost 1 base at V and 4 bases at J; junction bases unmatched: 4. CDR3 in amino acids: CASSQAGTGDYEQYF. The DNA of the CDR3 is TGTGCCAGCAGCCAAGCGGGGACAGGGGATTACGAGCAGTACTTC.

The rearrangement links TRBV29-1 to TRBJ2-1; D remains unclear. This CDR3 spans 11 amino acids. Looked up from germline, CDR1 is SQVTM and CDR2 is ANQGSEA. The germline V and J ends were trimmed by 4 bases and 5 bases, with 6 bases remaining between them. The CDR3 loop is CSVVENNEQFF. The CDR3 coding sequence is TGCAGCGTTGTGGAGAACAATGAGCAGTTCTTC.

The chain has TRBV6-9 and TRBJ2-7; D is undetermined. The V end lost 7 bases, the J end lost 2 bases, and 9 bases lay between the germline ends. This CDR3 region has 12 residues. Germline CDR1 and CDR2: MNHGY and SVAAGI. The CDR3 DNA follows: TGTGCCAGCACTTACTTCCCCTACGAGCAGTACTTC. It codes for CASTYFPYEQYF.

The CDR3 loop is CASSSTAGYGYTF. The DNA for the CDR3 is TGTGCCAGCAGTTCCACTGCCGGATATGGCTACACCTTC. The chain carries TRBV27 and TRBJ1-2; D remains unclear. Trimming stripped 4 bases from V and 5 bases from J, with 11 bases between. The CDR3 extends over 13 amino acids. From germline, CDR1 is MNHEY and CDR2 SMNVEV (reference sequence).

This clonotype was seen at least ten times. The V gene is TRBV2, the J gene TRBJ1-2; D ambiguous. V gave up 3 bases and J gave up 3 bases, with 8 bases separating them. The CDR3 totals 13 residues. CDR1 and CDR2 from the germline V gene are SNHLY and FYNNEI. This CDR3 is CASSDRTYYGYTF. The CDR3 DNA follows: TGTGCCAGCAGTGACAGGACCTACTATGGCTACACCTTC. The variable domain in full, with the rest retrieved from reference TRBV2 and TRBJ1-2, is EPEVTQTPSHQVTQMGQEVILRCVPISNHLYFYWYRQILGQKVEFLVSFYNNEISEKSEIFDDQFSVERPDGSNFTLKIRSTKLEDSAMYFCASSDRTYYGYTFGSGTRLTVV.

This clonotype occurred many times. The chain links TRBV2 to TRBJ1-2; no firm D call. The CDR3 has 15 amino acids. V shed 4 bases and J shed 7 bases, with 19 bases lying between them. The germline CDR1 and CDR2 sequences are SNHLY and FYNNEI. The CDR3: CASSGDNAGTSGYTF. The DNA for the CDR3 is TGTGCCAGCAGTGGGGATAATGCTGGTACGTCTGGCTACACCTTC.

There are many counts of this clonotype. The CDR3 reads CATTGGGTEAFF. The CDR3 DNA sequence: TGTGCAACCACGGGGGGCGGAACTGAAGCTTTCTTT. V is TRBV7-6 and J is TRBJ1-1; D is perhaps TRBD1 (6 bases). The CDR3 spans 12 residues. In germline, CDR1 is SGHVS, CDR2 FNYEAQ.

This clonotype has a handful of counts. V and J are TRBV12-3 or TRBV12-4 and TRBJ1-1; 11 bases line up with TRBD1. V lost 7 bases, J lost 11 bases, and 15 bases stayed unmatched. CDR3 size: 15 residues. The CDR3 DNA reads TGTGCCAGCACCTCTCGGGGGACAGGGGGTGCCGGGGCTTTCTTT. Its protein product is CASTSRGTGGAGAFF.

At least ten counts were recorded for this clonotype. This chain links TRBV11-2 with TRBJ2-1; TRBD2 is a possible D gene (6 bases). Germline loops: CDR1 SGHAT, CDR2 FQNNGV. The V end lost 1 base, the J end lost 7 bases, and 11 bases lay between the germline ends. The CDR3 runs 14 residues. The CDR3 region has the DNA TGTGCCAGCAGCTTAGCGGGGGTTTTTAATGAGCAGTTCTTC. Its protein is CASSLAGVFNEQFF. Full variable domain (rest looked up from reference TRBV11-2 and TRBJ2-1): EAGVAQSPRYKIIEKRQSVAFWCNPISGHATLYWYQQILGQGPKLLIQFQNNGVVDDSQLPKDRFSAERLKGVDSTLKIQPAKLEDSAVYLCASSLAGVFNEQFFGPGTRLTVL.

A word on this clonotype: A much larger clonotype is one base distant, so this may be a read error. The DNA for the CDR3 is TGTGCCAGCAGCCCCCATCGAGACGCAACGAGGGACTATGGCTACACCTTC. Protein sequence: CASSPHRDATRDYGYTF. V is TRBV3-1 and J is TRBJ1-2; D is unclear. V gave up 4 bases and J gave up 3 bases, with 21 bases separating them. This CDR3 contains 17 residues. The V gene's germline CDR1 is LGHDT and CDR2 YNNKEL (reference sequence).

This CDR3 is CASSQEEAYEQYF. Here the CDR3 DNA reads TGCGCCAGCAGCCAAGAGGAGGCCTACGAGCAGTACTTC. V gene TRBV4-1 combines with J gene TRBJ2-7, with D tentatively TRBD2 (5 bases). The V and J ends lost 0 bases and 2 bases respectively, with 5 bases between them. Germline V CDR1 and CDR2: MGHRA, YSYEKL. The CDR3 loop spans 13 amino acids.

About this clonotype itself: This may arise from a read error, as a much more abundant clone is one base away. The V call is TRBV10-3, the J call TRBJ1-1, with 7 bases lining up with TRBD1. This CDR3 comprises 13 residues. In germline, CDR1 is ENHRY, CDR2 SYGVKD. V was clipped by 5 bases and J by 6 bases; unmatched bases: 6. CDR3 protein: CAISTTGTAEAFF. CDR3 nucleotide sequence: TGTGCCATCAGTACGACAGGGACCGCTGAAGCTTTCTTT.